This T cell receptor beta chain was found in a study of blood T cell repertoires in COVID-19. Overall study: Italy, Spain and the United States were the sources of the convalescent and acute COVID-19 samples. Nucleic acid was either cDNA or gDNA, and it came from T cells, B-cell-depleted T cells, or PBMCs.

The CDR3 spans 17 residues. The germline gives CDR1 SGHRS, CDR2 YFSETQ. V was clipped by 1 base and J by 4 bases; unmatched bases: 10. Original handling: Cell counts per sample came from amplifying reference gene primers. The assay was immunoSEQ multiplex PCR, and TCRdb's table has in-frame clones only and misses some. The V and J calls and the clone size are those of that table, but D and trimming were determined from the DNA. This sample has roughly 95,000 clones, with about 89% found just once. This chain joins TRBV5-1 and TRBJ2-7; TRBD2 matches 11 bases. This receptor was identified in a woman aged 50 to 60 in a cohort sampled during active COVID-19. The source material was peripheral blood. CDR3 sequence: CASSLTSLAGGLYEQYF. CDR3 DNA sequence: TGCGCCAGCAGCTTGACCTCGCTAGCGGGAGGTTTGTACGAGCAGTACTTC.